A single TCR beta chain is shown here with its context. The antigen is unknown. These data belong to a study of somatic mutations in cytotoxic T cells in rheumatoid arthritis. Background on the study: Flow cytometry sorted some V beta antibody-stained T-cell populations to nearly 100% purity, V beta1+ cells among them being sequenced for TCRB. Points from the study as a whole: More than 20% of CD8+ cells belonged to the largest clone in 8 of 65 patients.

TCRdb's copy holds only in-frame clones and misses some; the assay was immunoSEQ multiplex PCR. The sample yields approximately 20,000 clones, around 80% seen once. Positively selected by magnetic beads, CD4+ and CD8+ cells were purity-checked by flow cytometry. Trimming removed 3 bases from V and 5 bases from J, with 17 bases in between. Germline-derived CDR1 and CDR2 are LNHDA and SQIVND (reference sequence). This CDR3 has 16 residues. The origin of this receptor is a woman in her fifties or sixties in good health. The chain recombines TRBV19 with TRBJ1-5; D is perhaps TRBD1 (5 bases). Sequencing was performed on CD8+ T cells sorted from blood. The CDR3 spells CASSIARAKVHQPQHF. CDR3 DNA: TGTGCCAGTAGTATCGCCAGGGCCAAGGTCCATCAGCCCCAGCATTTT.